Below are 13 T cell receptor beta chains sequenced from a single sample in a study of CD8 T cells in Susac syndrome (dated by TCRdb to about 2019). Library generation was performed with the immunoSEQ multiplex PCR assay. RNA was extracted using the RNeasy kit, and about 0.5 to 1 ug of the RNA was reverse transcribed with random hexamers. In TCRdb, the public reads were trimmed at Q25 with fastp and aligned with MiXCR, with productive beta chains retained. Rows matching on CDR3 protein sequence are summarized as one entry with the most common DNA and genes. This sample lists 150,000 to 200,000 distinct CDR3 sequences; just under 95% were detected once. More than 0.12% of the sample is taken by the ten largest. The sequenced sample consisted of CD4+ T cells from PBMCs. The receptors shown here come from a human donor in good health.

J is TRBJ2-7 and V is TRBV18; weak D call: TRBD1 (7 bases). Trimming cost V 4 bases and J 2 bases, with 12 bases left between them. In germline, CDR1 is KGHSH, CDR2 LQKENI. The CDR3 is 14 amino acids. CDR3 residues: CASSQDREAYEQYF. The CDR3 nucleotides read TGTGCCAGCTCACAAGACAGGGAGGCCTACGAGCAGTACTTC.

The chain is built from TRBV18 and TRBJ2-2, with D possibly being TRBD1 or TRBD2 (5 bases each). Germline lookup yields CDR1 KGHSH and CDR2 LQKENI. The CDR3 loop spans 13 amino acids. V lost 3 bases and J lost 5, with 7 bases in between. The CDR3 DNA reads as TGTGCCAGCTCACCGGGACCGACCGGGGAGCTGTTTTTT. Protein: CASSPGPTGELFF.

The chain combines TRBV12-3 or TRBV12-4 with TRBJ2-7; 8 positions match TRBD2. The ends lost 5 bases at V and 3 bases at J; junction bases unmatched: 6. This CDR3 region has 14 residues. This CDR3 reads CASSPGTRIYEQYF. CDR3 DNA: TGTGCCAGCAGTCCCGGGACTAGAATCTACGAGCAGTACTTC.

The chain is built from TRBV7-2 and TRBJ2-1; D ambiguous. Between the trimmed V and J ends, which lost 0 bases and 8 bases, there was a span of 11 bases. Germline CDR1 is SGHTA and CDR2 is FQGNSA. The CDR3 has 14 residues. CDR3 sequence reads: CASSLAHSPYEQFF. The CDR3 DNA is TGTGCCAGCAGCTTAGCACACTCCCCCTATGAGCAGTTCTTC.

V and J are TRBV20-1 and TRBJ2-2; TRBD1 might be the D (5 bases). V gave up 0 bases and J gave up 0 bases, with 8 bases separating them. Germline CDR1 reads DFQATT; CDR2 reads SNEGSKA (reference sequence). This CDR3 spans 15 amino acids. For the CDR3, the DNA is TGCAGTGCTAGAGATAGGACAACGAACACCGGGGAGCTGTTTTTT. Residues: CSARDRTTNTGELFF.

This clonotype was counted a single time. J is TRBJ2-1 and V is TRBV12-3 or TRBV12-4; 13 bases map to TRBD2. V dropped 5 bases and J dropped 7; count of bases not matched to a gene: 5. The length of the CDR3 is 15 residues. The chain's CDR3 is CASSPTSGGSNEQFF. The CDR3 DNA reads as TGTGCCAGCAGTCCGACTAGCGGGGGGAGTAATGAGCAGTTCTTC.

The V call is TRBV25-1, the J call TRBJ1-1; D is perhaps TRBD1 (5 bases). CDR3 length: 15 amino acids. The germline CDR1 and CDR2 sequences are MGHDK and SYGVNS. V was shortened by 5 bases and J by 9 bases, with 22 bases between the two germline ends. This CDR3 is CASSTLTKGPPQAFF. The CDR3, as DNA: TGTGCCAGCAGTACCTTGACGAAGGGGCCGCCCCAAGCTTTCTTT. Combining the CDR3 with reference TRBV25-1 and TRBJ1-1 gives the whole variable domain EADIYQTPRYLVIGTGKKITLECSQTMGHDKMYWYQQDPGMELHLIHYSYGVNSTEKGDLSSESTVSRIRTEHFPLTLESARPSHTSQYLCASSTLTKGPPQAFFGQGTRLTVV.

Remarks on this clonotype: Germline and junction disagree at one end, which may indicate a read error. V is TRBV20-1 and J is TRBJ1-1; TRBD1 might be the D (6 bases). Per germline, CDR1 DFQATT and CDR2 SNEGSKA (reference sequence). The CDR3 covers 14 residues. CDR3 residues: CSARDPQGNPEAFF. The CDR3 nucleotides are TGCAGTGCTAGAGATCCCCAGGGGAACCCTGAAGCTTTCTTT.

V is TRBV5-1 and J is TRBJ2-3, with TRBD2 matching over 12 bases. This CDR3 spans 16 amino acids. J was trimmed by 5 bases and V by 3 bases; bases with no gene match: 7. Germline V gene sequence: CDR1 SGHRS, CDR2 YFSETQ. DNA of the CDR3: TGCGCCAGCAGCTCGCTAGCGGGGGGGCATGAAGATACGCAGTATTTT. Its protein is CASSSLAGGHEDTQYF.

The chain carries TRBV20-1 and TRBJ2-1; possible D gene TRBD1, 5 bases. The germline CDR1 and CDR2 sequences are DFQATT and SNEGSKA (reference sequence). The CDR3 length is 17 residues. Trimming took off 6 bases at V and 7 bases at J, with 28 bases between the two ends. The CDR3 sequence: CSASPPNTAGFRNEQFF. In DNA, the CDR3 is TGCAGTGCGAGCCCTCCCAACACGGCAGGGTTTAGGAATGAGCAGTTCTTC.

This chain uses TRBV10-3 with TRBJ2-7; a possible D gene is TRBD1 (6 bases). Trimming took 6 bases from V and 1 from J, leaving 13 bases between them. The CDR3 sequence is 14 residues long. CDR1 and CDR2 (germline): ENHRY, SYGVKD. CDR3: CAISPKGGSYEQYF. CDR3 bases: TGTGCCATCAGCCCGAAAGGGGGATCCTACGAGCAGTACTTC.

This chain links TRBV10-3 with TRBJ2-5; maybe TRBD2 (6 bases). CDR1 ENHRY and CDR2 SYGVKD come from the germline V gene. The ends were cut back, 6 bases at V and 4 bases at J, with 18 bases in the middle. This CDR3 contains 15 residues. In DNA form, the CDR3 reads TGTGCCATCAGACCCTCGGGCGGGAAGGGAGAGACCCAGTACTTC. This encodes CAIRPSGGKGETQYF.

The chain uses TRBV25-1 and TRBJ1-2; TRBD1 is a possible D gene (5 bases). Germline V gene data show CDR1 as MGHDK and CDR2 as SYGVNS. The V end lost 2 bases, the J end lost 8 bases, and 9 bases lay between the germline ends. This CDR3 is 12 amino acids long. The CDR3, as DNA: TGTGCCAGCAGTGAACAGGGTTACGGCTACACCTTC. Amino acid sequence: CASSEQGYGYTF.